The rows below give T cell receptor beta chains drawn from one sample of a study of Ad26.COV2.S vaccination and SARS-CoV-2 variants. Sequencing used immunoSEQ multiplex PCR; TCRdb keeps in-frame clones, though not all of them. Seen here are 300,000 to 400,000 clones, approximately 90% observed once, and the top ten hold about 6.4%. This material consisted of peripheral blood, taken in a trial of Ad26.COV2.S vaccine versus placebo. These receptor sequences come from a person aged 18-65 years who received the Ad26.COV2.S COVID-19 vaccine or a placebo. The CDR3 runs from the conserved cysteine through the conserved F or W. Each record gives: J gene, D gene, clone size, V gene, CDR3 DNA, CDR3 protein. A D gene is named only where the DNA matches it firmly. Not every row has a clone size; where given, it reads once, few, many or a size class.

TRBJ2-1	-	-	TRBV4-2	TGTGCCAGCAGCCAAGATCCGATAGAGGCAGGTGAGCAGTTCTTC	CASSQDPIEAGEQFF
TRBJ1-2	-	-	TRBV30	TGTGCCTGGAGGGATGACAGGCCAGGACGGAACTATGGCTACACCTTC	CAWRDDRPGRNYGYTF
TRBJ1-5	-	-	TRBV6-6	TGTGCCAGCAGTTACTCGACGGATAATCAGCCCCAGCATTTT	CASSYSTDNQPQHF
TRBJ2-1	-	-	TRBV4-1	TGCGCCAGCAGCCAAGAACCAGTGACAAGCTCCTACAATGAGCAGTTCTTC	CASSQEPVTSSYNEQFF
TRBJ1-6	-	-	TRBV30	TGTGCCTGGAGTGTAAAGGGTTATAATTCACCCCTCCACTTT	CAWSVKGYNSPLHF
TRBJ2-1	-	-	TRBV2	TGTGCCAGCAGGTCGCCCCACGAGTACTACAATGAGCAGTTCTTC	CASRSPHEYYNEQFF
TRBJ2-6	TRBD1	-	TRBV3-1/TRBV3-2	TGTGCCAGCAGCCAAGTGACCGGGACAGGGATCTCTGGGGCCAACGTCCTGACTTTC	CASSQVTGTGISGANVLTF
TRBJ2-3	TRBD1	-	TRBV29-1	TGCAGCGCCAGAGCGTGGACAGGGGGGACAGATACGCAGTATTTT	CSARAWTGGTDTQYF
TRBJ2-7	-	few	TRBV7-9	TGTGCCAGCAGCCTGTTTGAGGGAGGAGGCGAGCAGTACTTC	CASSLFEGGGEQYF
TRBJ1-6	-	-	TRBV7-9	TGTGCCAGCAGCTTAAACCTGAATTCACCCCTCCACTTT	CASSLNLNSPLHF
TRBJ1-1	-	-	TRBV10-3	TGTGCCATCAGTGAGTACAGTTTGAACACTGAAGCTTTCTTT	CAISEYSLNTEAFF
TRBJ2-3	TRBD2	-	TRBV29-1	TGCAGCGTTTGGCTAGCGGGGTTAATAGATACGCAGTATTTT	CSVWLAGLIDTQYF
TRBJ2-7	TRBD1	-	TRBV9	TGTGCCAGCAGCGGACCCGGGACAGGGAGTTCCTACGAGCAGTACTTC	CASSGPGTGSSYEQYF
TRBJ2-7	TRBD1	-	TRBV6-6	TGTGCCAGCACTGCTGTGGGACAGGGGGCCCCCTACGAGCAGTACTTC	CASTAVGQGAPYEQYF
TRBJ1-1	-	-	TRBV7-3	TGTGCCAGCAGCCCCCGTGGGGGAAAGAACACTGAAGCTTTCTTT	CASSPRGGKNTEAFF
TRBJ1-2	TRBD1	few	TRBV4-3	TGCGCCAGCAGCCAATATACAGGGGGCCTGGCATATGGCTACACCTTC	CASSQYTGGLAYGYTF